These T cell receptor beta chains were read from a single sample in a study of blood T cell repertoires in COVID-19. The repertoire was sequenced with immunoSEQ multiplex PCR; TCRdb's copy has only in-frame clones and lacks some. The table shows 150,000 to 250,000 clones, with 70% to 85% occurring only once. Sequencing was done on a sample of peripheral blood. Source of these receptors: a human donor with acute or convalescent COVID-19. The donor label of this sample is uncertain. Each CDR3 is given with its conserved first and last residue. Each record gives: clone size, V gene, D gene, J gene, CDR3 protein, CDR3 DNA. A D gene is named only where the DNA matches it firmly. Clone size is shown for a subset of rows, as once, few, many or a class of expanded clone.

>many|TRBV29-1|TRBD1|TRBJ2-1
CSVEIRDRVGNEQFF
TGCAGCGTTGAAATCCGGGACAGGGTCGGCAATGAGCAGTTCTTC
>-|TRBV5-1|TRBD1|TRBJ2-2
CASSTQTGPGELFF
TGCGCCAGCAGCACCCAGACAGGGCCCGGGGAGCTGTTTTTT
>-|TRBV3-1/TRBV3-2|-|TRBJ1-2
CASSQDGSGGGSGGYTF
TGTGCCAGCAGCCAAGATGGATCAGGTGGCGGGTCGGGTGGCTACACCTTC
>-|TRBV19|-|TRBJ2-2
CASSIPTGEGTGELFF
TGTGCCAGTAGTATCCCAACGGGAGAGGGTACCGGGGAGCTGTTTTTT
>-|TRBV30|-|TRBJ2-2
CAWNGNGGRRELFF
TGTGCCTGGAATGGAAACGGTGGGAGGCGGGAGCTGTTTTTT
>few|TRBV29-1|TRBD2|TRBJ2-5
CSVSSGNSGETQYF
TGCAGCGTCTCTAGCGGGAATAGTGGAGAGACCCAGTACTTC
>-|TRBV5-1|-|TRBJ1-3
CASSLNLGNTIYF
TGCGCCAGCAGCTTGAATCTTGGAAACACCATATATTTT
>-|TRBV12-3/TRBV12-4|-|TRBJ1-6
CASTGRARSPLHF
TGTGCCAGCACGGGAAGGGCAAGGTCACCCCTCCACTTT
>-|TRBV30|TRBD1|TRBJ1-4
CAWKQGREKLFF
TGTGCCTGGAAACAGGGGCGGGAAAAACTGTTTTTT
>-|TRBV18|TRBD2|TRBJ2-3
CASSPPGGGPQYF
TGTGCCAGCTCACCACCGGGGGGAGGGCCGCAGTATTTT
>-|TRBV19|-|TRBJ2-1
CASSSGLRNNEQFF
TGTGCCAGTAGCTCCGGACTTAGGAACAATGAGCAGTTCTTC
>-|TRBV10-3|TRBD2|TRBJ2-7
CATTLAGGREQYF
TGTGCCACCACACTAGCGGGAGGGAGAGAGCAGTACTTC
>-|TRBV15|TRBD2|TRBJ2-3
CATSRAGGPLSTDTQYF
TGTGCCACCAGCAGGGCGGGGGGGCCTCTTAGCACAGATACGCAGTATTTT
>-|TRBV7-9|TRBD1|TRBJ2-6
CASRFRGTGIGSGANVLTF
TGTGCCAGCCGCTTCCGGGGGACAGGGATAGGGTCCGGGGCCAACGTCCTGACTTTC
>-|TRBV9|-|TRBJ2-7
CASSVRGTSNEQYF
TGTGCCAGCAGCGTCCGGGGGACGTCTAACGAGCAGTACTTC
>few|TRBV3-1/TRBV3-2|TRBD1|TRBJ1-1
CASSRVQGARTTEAFF
TGTGCCAGCAGCCGCGTACAGGGGGCAAGGACCACTGAAGCTTTCTTT
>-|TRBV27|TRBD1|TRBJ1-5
CASSPRGVSNQPQHF
TGTGCCAGCAGTCCCAGGGGGGTGAGCAATCAGCCCCAGCATTTT
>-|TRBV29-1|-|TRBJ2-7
CSVGEAGKSEQYF
TGCAGCGTTGGAGAGGCAGGGAAGAGCGAGCAGTACTTC
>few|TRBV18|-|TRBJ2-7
CASSPQRISDEQYF
TGTGCCAGCTCACCCCAGCGGATTTCAGACGAGCAGTACTTC
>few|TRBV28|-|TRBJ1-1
CASSFSYRVNTEAFF
TGTGCCAGCAGCTTTTCGTACCGAGTGAACACTGAAGCTTTCTTT
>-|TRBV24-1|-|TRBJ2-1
CATSDLQQNEQFF
TGTGCCACCAGTGATTTGCAACAGAATGAGCAGTTCTTC
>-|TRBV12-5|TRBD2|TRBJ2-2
CASGLVTSGSLYTGELFF
TGTGCTAGTGGTTTAGTCACTAGCGGGAGTCTCTACACCGGGGAGCTGTTTTTT
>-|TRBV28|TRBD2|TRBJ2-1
CASSFRTMGGNEQFF
TGTGCCAGCAGTTTCAGAACCATGGGGGGGAATGAGCAGTTCTTC
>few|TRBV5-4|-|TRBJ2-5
CASSLAGLQETQYF
TGTGCCAGCAGCTTGGCCGGACTACAAGAGACCCAGTACTTC
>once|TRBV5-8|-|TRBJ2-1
CASSLVLGPDTYNEQFF
TGTGCCAGCAGCTTGGTTCTGGGGCCAGACACCTACAATGAGCAGTTCTTC
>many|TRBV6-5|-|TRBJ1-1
CASSEIMNTEAFF
TGTGCCAGCAGCGAGATCATGAACACTGAAGCTTTCTTT
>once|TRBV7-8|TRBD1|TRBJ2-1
CASSLRDRVGEQFF
TGTGCCAGCAGCCTCCGGGACAGGGTGGGGGAGCAGTTCTTC
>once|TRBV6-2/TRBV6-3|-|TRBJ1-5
CASSYENRGNQPQHF
TGTGCCAGCAGTTACGAAAACAGGGGCAATCAGCCCCAGCATTTT
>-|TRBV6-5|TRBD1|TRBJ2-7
CASKPSGQGPEQYF
TGTGCCAGCAAACCATCGGGACAGGGGCCCGAGCAGTACTTC
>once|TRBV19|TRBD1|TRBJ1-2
CASSMAGTATNYGYTF
TGTGCCAGTAGTATGGCCGGGACAGCTACTAACTATGGCTACACCTTC
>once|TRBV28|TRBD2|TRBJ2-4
CASRLQTSGSIQYF
TGTGCCAGCAGACTCCAGACTAGCGGGAGCATTCAGTACTTC
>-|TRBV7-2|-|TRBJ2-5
CASSLSRETQYF
TGTGCCAGCAGCCTATCCCGGGAGACCCAGTACTTC
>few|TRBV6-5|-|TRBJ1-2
CASSSAGGRNGYTF
TGTGCCAGCAGTTCCGCGGGGGGGCGAAATGGCTACACCTTC
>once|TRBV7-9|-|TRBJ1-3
CASSWDIPGNTIYF
TGTGCCAGCAGCTGGGACATTCCTGGAAACACCATATATTTT
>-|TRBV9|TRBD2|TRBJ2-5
CASSAAGGGETQYF
TGTGCCAGCAGCGCTGCGGGAGGCGGGGAGACCCAGTACTTC
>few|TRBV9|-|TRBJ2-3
CASSPQGRGLTDTQYF
TGTGCCAGCAGCCCTCAAGGCCGCGGCCTCACAGATACGCAGTATTTT
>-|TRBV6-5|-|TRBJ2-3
CASTISGSTDTQYF
TGTGCCAGTACGATCAGCGGGAGCACAGATACGCAGTATTTT
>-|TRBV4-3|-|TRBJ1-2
CASSQESGANYGYTF
TGCGCCAGCAGCCAAGAATCAGGGGCTAACTATGGCTACACCTTC
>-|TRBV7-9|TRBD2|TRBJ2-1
CASSWGTSGRRKGNEQFF
TGTGCCAGCAGCTGGGGGACTAGCGGGAGAAGGAAAGGAAATGAGCAGTTCTTC
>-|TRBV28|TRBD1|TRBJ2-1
CASSLSGQGDVGQFF
TGTGCCAGCAGTTTATCCGGACAGGGGGATGTGGGGCAGTTCTTC
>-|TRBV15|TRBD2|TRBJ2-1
CATSAMAGRGSYNEQFF
TGTGCCACCAGCGCAATGGCGGGGAGGGGTTCCTACAATGAGCAGTTCTTC
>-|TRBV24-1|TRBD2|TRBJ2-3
CATSELTSGSPDTQYF
TGTGCCACCAGTGAACTGACTAGCGGGAGCCCAGATACGCAGTATTTT
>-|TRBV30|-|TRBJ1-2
CAWSLQGSYGYTF
TGTGCCTGGAGCCTCCAGGGCTCCTATGGCTACACCTTC
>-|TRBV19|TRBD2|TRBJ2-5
CASSMGPGGEETQYF
TGTGCCAGTAGTATGGGTCCCGGGGGGGAGGAGACCCAGTACTTC
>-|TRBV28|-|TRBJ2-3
CASSFIDRASTDTQYF
TGTGCCAGCAGTTTTATAGACAGAGCTAGCACAGATACGCAGTATTTT
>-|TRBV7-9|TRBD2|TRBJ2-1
CASSSQSGRADNEQFF
TGTGCCAGCAGCAGTCAAAGCGGGAGGGCCGACAATGAGCAGTTCTTC